The clone carrying this TCR beta chain appeared a few times. No antigen is known for it. The data were taken from a study of blood T cells in healthy people across ages. This CDR3 has 14 amino acids. With V trimmed by 1 base and J by 12 bases, 6 bases remained unmatched. Per germline, CDR1 LGHDT and CDR2 YNNKEL (reference sequence). Findings of the study overall: Relative to aged donors, long-lived donors carried more naive CD4+ cells and displayed higher diversity.

Next came a second PCR, run for about 7 to 11 cycles, which used a sample-barcoded 5' primer along with a J-beta primer mix. One entry per CDR3 protein, called by TCRdb with MiXCR from the 5' RACE reads. In the table there are about 630,000 distinct CDR3 sequences, under 25% of which are singletons. This TCR was recovered from a man between 70 and 80 years old in good health. Sequencing input: blood. The chain joins TRBV3-1 to TRBJ2-1; 10 positions match TRBD2. The CDR3 here is CASSQGTSGEGQFF. CDR3 in DNA: TGTGCCAGCAGCCAAGGGACTAGCGGAGAGGGGCAGTTCTTC.